Listed here is a single TCR beta chain. The data belong to a study of T cell changes during pregnancy in multiple sclerosis. Some clones are missing from TCRdb's copy, which holds only in-frame ones; the method was immunoSEQ multiplex PCR. Altogether 30,000 to 45,000 clones are present, around nine tenths being singletons, with the ten largest covering 7.8%. From germline, CDR1 is LNHDA and CDR2 SQIVND (reference sequence). This CDR3 comprises 12 residues. Trimming cost V 1 base and J 8 bases, with 8 bases left between them. The chain has TRBV19 and TRBJ1-2; unclear D gene. The TCR comes from a female donor with multiple sclerosis, enrolled in a pregnancy study. The material sequenced was CD8+ T cells from peripheral blood mononuclear cells, taken before pregnancy. The CDR3 region has the DNA TGTGCCAGTAGTATAGGACTGCTCGGCTACACCTTC. Its translation is CASSIGLLGYTF.